A single sample gave rise to the 24 T cell receptor beta chains below, sequenced in a study of molecular identifiers for immune sequencing clone quantification. MiXCR, applied by TCRdb to the PCR reads, yields one record per CDR3 protein. The data show some 590,000 distinct CDR3 sequences, over 25% seen once. The source material was naive CD8+ T cells from blood, with Jurkat cell RNA spiked in. Specified subset: FACS-sorted CD8+CD4-CCR7+CD45RA+ naive T cells. The receptor set was obtained from a human donor in good health. Some libraries in this study had Jurkat cell RNA spiked in.

Ten or more counts support this clonotype. V usage is TRBV14 and J usage is TRBJ2-7, with 8 nucleotides matching TRBD1. There are 14 residues in the CDR3. The V gene's germline CDR1 is SGHDN and CDR2 FVKESK. Germline trimming cut 4 bases from V and 1 base from J; bases unmatched to any gene: 3. As DNA, the CDR3 is TGTGCCAGCAGCCGCGACAGGGGTTCCTACGAGCAGTACTTC. Translated, it gives CASSRDRGSYEQYF.

The rearrangement uses TRBV6-6 and TRBJ2-7; D is possibly TRBD1 or TRBD2 (6 bases each). Germline CDR1 MNHNY, CDR2 SVGAGI (reference sequence). This CDR3 region has 15 residues. The V and J ends lost 3 bases and 5 bases respectively, with 17 bases between them. DNA for the CDR3: TGTGCCAGCAGTTATCCACAGACAGGAGGGGACGAGCAGTACTTC. Translating gives CASSYPQTGGDEQYF.

This clonotype showed up many times. The chain uses TRBV6-5 and TRBJ1-1; weak D call: TRBD1 (5 bases). Germline lookup yields CDR1 MNHEY and CDR2 SVGAGI. CDR3 length: 15 residues. V shed 4 bases and J shed 0 bases, with 12 bases lying between them. The CDR3 is CASSSEQAMNTEAFF. CDR3 bases: TGTGCCAGCAGTTCAGAACAGGCAATGAACACTGAAGCTTTCTTT.

This clonotype came up a few times. CDR3 region: CASSDQGETQYF. CDR3 DNA: TGTGCCAGCAGCGACCAGGGGGAGACCCAGTACTTC. The chain uses TRBV5-4 and TRBJ2-5, with a possible D match to TRBD1 (6 bases). V was clipped by 4 bases and J by 5 bases, with 9 bases between them. The length of the CDR3 is 12 residues. CDR1 is SGHNT, CDR2 YYREEE, per germline (reference sequence).

This clonotype occurred once. A much larger clone differs by one base, so this may be a read error. The chain carries TRBV12-3 or TRBV12-4 and TRBJ1-2, with D uncertain. V was shortened by 3 bases and J by 7 bases, with 9 bases between the two germline ends. The CDR3 loop spans 12 amino acids. The CDR3 protein is CASSLSRLGYTF. The CDR3 bases are TGTGCCAGCAGTTTGAGCAGGCTTGGCTACACCTTC.

The CDR3 DNA reads as TGTGCCAGCAGGCGGGGGCCAGCGTGGGAGACCCAGTACTTC. Its translation is CASRRGPAWETQYF. J is TRBJ2-5 and V is TRBV6-6; D might be TRBD2 (7 bases). Trimming shortened V by 6 bases and J by 5 bases, and 16 bases separated the two germline ends. The CDR3 length is 14 residues. Germline V gene data show CDR1 as MNHNY and CDR2 as SVGAGI (reference sequence).

The J gene is TRBJ2-1, the V gene TRBV7-8; weak D call: TRBD2 (6 bases). This CDR3 spans 15 amino acids. Germline CDR1 SGHVS, CDR2 FQNEAQ. V dropped 5 bases and J dropped 5 bases, with 16 bases sitting between them. In DNA form, the CDR3 reads TGTGCCAGCAGCGCTCAGAGACTAGTTAACAATGAGCAGTTCTTC. It is translated as CASSAQRLVNNEQFF.

Remarks on this clonotype: A much larger clone lies one base from this, so it may be a read error. The V and J genes are TRBV29-1 and TRBJ1-4, with D unclear. In germline, CDR1 is SQVTM, CDR2 ANQGSEA. V gave up 7 bases and J gave up 4 bases, with 13 bases separating them. This CDR3 contains 13 residues. The CDR3 here is CSALGSFNEKLFF. Here the CDR3 DNA reads TGCAGCGCCCTGGGCAGTTTTAATGAAAAACTGTTTTTT.

At least ten counts were recorded for this clonotype. The V gene is TRBV7-9, the J gene TRBJ1-1; the match to TRBD1 covers 9 bases. CDR1 SEHNR and CDR2 FQNEAQ come from the germline V gene (reference sequence). Trimming at V came to 5 bases and at J to 1 base, leaving 5 bases not matched to a gene. CDR3 length: 15 amino acids. The CDR3 nucleotides read TGTGCCAGCAGCACCGTGGACAGGGGGAACACTGAAGCTTTCTTT. As protein: CASSTVDRGNTEAFF.

This clonotype has ten or more counts. The V gene is TRBV5-1, the J gene TRBJ2-7; the match to TRBD1 covers 8 bases. This CDR3 is built from 12 residues. Germline V CDR1 and CDR2: SGHRS, YFSETQ. J lost 4 bases, V lost 3 bases, and 0 bases had no gene match. The CDR3 DNA sequence: TGCGCCAGCAGCTGGACAGGGTACGAGCAGTACTTC. This sequence encodes CASSWTGYEQYF.

J is TRBJ2-7 and V is TRBV5-6; maybe TRBD1 (6 bases). V lost 4 bases and J 2 bases, leaving 19 bases between the germline ends. The CDR3 extends over 16 amino acids. Germline V lookup: CDR1 SGHDT, CDR2 YYEEEE. The CDR3: CASSTDQGFPAYEQYF. The CDR3 nucleotides are TGTGCCAGCAGCACCGACCAGGGGTTCCCCGCCTACGAGCAGTACTTC.

The sample holds many counts of this clonotype. This chain uses TRBV4-2 with TRBJ1-2; TRBD1 is a possible D gene (6 bases). V lost 1 base and J lost 4, with 13 bases in between. The CDR3 runs to 15 residues. Germline-derived CDR1 and CDR2 are LGHNA and YNFKEQ. CDR3 loop: CASSQGTRTVYGYTF. The CDR3 region has the DNA TGTGCCAGCAGCCAAGGTACTCGGACAGTCTATGGCTACACCTTC.

Note on this clonotype: It may be a read error: a sequence one base away is much more abundant. The V call is TRBV6-2 or TRBV6-3, the J call TRBJ2-3, with D unclear. Germline V gene data show CDR1 as MNHEY and CDR2 as SVGEGT. The CDR3 is made up of 17 amino acids. V was cut by 0 bases and J by 3 bases, with 16 bases left in between. The DNA for the CDR3 is TGTGCCAGCAGTTACTCGAACCCATTGGGCGATACAGATACGCAGTATTTT. It codes for CASSYSNPLGDTDTQYF.

Of note for this clonotype: A much larger clone is a single base away; this may be a read error. The V and J genes are TRBV2 and TRBJ1-4; a possible D gene is TRBD1 (5 bases). The CDR3 length is 15 residues. Germline V lookup: CDR1 SNHLY, CDR2 FYNNEI. CDR3 sequence reads: CAGSVGPSTNEKLFF. DNA of the CDR3: TGTGCCGGCAGTGTGGGACCTTCAACTAATGAAAAACTGTTTTTT.

Remarks on this clonotype: A much bigger clone sits one base away, suggesting this may be a read error. The CDR3 protein is CSSSPVGTGISYEQYF. The CDR3 DNA is TGTTCCAGCAGCCCGGTCGGGACAGGAATCTCCTACGAGCAGTACTTC. The gene calls are TRBV7-9 and TRBJ2-7, with 8 bases identical to TRBD1. CDR1 is SEHNR and CDR2 is FQNEAQ in the germline V gene (reference sequence). The CDR3 totals 16 residues.

The chain has TRBV7-3 and TRBJ2-1, with D possibly matching TRBD1 (7 bases). V was clipped by 4 bases and J by 1 base, with 17 bases between them. Germline lookup yields CDR1 SGHTA and CDR2 FQGTGA. This CDR3 spans 17 amino acids. The DNA of the CDR3 is TGTGCCAGCAGCTCTGCGGGGACAGACTTTTCCTACAATGAGCAGTTCTTC. It is translated as CASSSAGTDFSYNEQFF.

This clonotype was seen only a few times. The gene calls are TRBV20-1 and TRBJ2-1; D uncertain. Per germline, CDR1 DFQATT and CDR2 SNEGSKA (reference sequence). The V and J ends lost 1 base and 2 bases respectively, with 18 bases between them. The CDR3 totals 17 residues. Written as DNA, the CDR3 is TGCAGTGCTAGAGGACTCGGGCGGCTAAAGACCTACAATGAGCAGTTCTTC. Its translation: CSARGLGRLKTYNEQFF.

The V gene is TRBV24-1, the J gene TRBJ2-3; the D is unclear. The CDR3 is made up of 12 amino acids. Looked up from germline, CDR1 is KGHDR and CDR2 is SFDVKD. The V end lost 3 bases, the J end lost 2 bases, and 2 bases lay between the germline ends. CDR3 sequence (DNA): TGTGCCACCAGTGATGTCACAGATACGCAGTATTTT. Amino acids: CATSDVTDTQYF.

This clonotype occurred a few times. The rearrangement uses TRBV7-2 and TRBJ2-1, with D tentatively TRBD1 or TRBD2 (5 bases each). Germline values: CDR1 SGHTA, CDR2 FQGNSA. Trimming took off 4 bases at V and 2 bases at J, with 9 bases between the two ends. This CDR3 spans 14 amino acids. CDR3 bases: TGTGCCAGCAGCTGGGGGTTCGCCTACAATGAGCAGTTCTTC. Its translation: CASSWGFAYNEQFF.

This clonotype was observed a few times. The genes are TRBV3-1 and TRBJ1-2; no clear D gene. V lost 5 bases, J lost 4 bases, and 20 bases lay in between. Germline V gene lookup returns CDR1 LGHDT and CDR2 YNNKEL (reference sequence). CDR3 size: 16 residues. Written as DNA, the CDR3 is TGTGCCAGCAGCGAAGTATCCGCGGGATTGAGCTATGGCTACACCTTC. Protein product: CASSEVSAGLSYGYTF.

The V and J genes are TRBV11-2 and TRBJ2-5; 7 bases align to TRBD1. The CDR3 is made up of 19 amino acids. The germline CDR1 and CDR2 sequences are SGHAT and FQNNGV. The J segment lost 4 bases and the V segment lost 5 bases, leaving 22 bases of the junction unmatched. DNA for the CDR3: TGTGCCAGCAGCCATTTATCGAGGACAGGAGACCTCGGTCGAGAGACCCAGTACTTC. It is translated as CASSHLSRTGDLGRETQYF. Full variable domain (remainder filled in from reference TRBV11-2 and TRBJ2-5): EAGVAQSPRYKIIEKRQSVAFWCNPISGHATLYWYQQILGQGPKLLIQFQNNGVVDDSQLPKDRFSAERLKGVDSTLKIQPAKLEDSAVYLCASSHLSRTGDLGRETQYFGPGTRLLVL.

This clonotype was detected many times. CDR3 in DNA: TGTGCCTGGAGTGTAGTAGTCACAGATACGCAGTATTTT. Protein: CAWSVVVTDTQYF. The rearrangement uses TRBV30 and TRBJ2-3; the D is unclear. CDR1 is GTSNPN, CDR2 SVGIG, per germline (reference sequence). V lost 0 bases and J 2 bases, leaving 6 bases between the germline ends. The CDR3 has 13 amino acids. Together with reference TRBV30 and TRBJ2-3, the CDR3 gives the full variable domain: SQTIHQWPATLVQPVGSPLSLECTVEGTSNPNLYWYRQAAGRGLQLLFYSVGIGQISSEVPQNLSASRPQDRQFILSSKKLLLSDSGFYLCAWSVVVTDTQYFGPGTRLTVL.

Comment on this clonotype: Relative to the germline gene, one junction end is altered; a read error may explain this. The chain joins TRBV7-6 to TRBJ1-1; 9 bases are shared with TRBD1. The CDR3 covers 15 residues. Germline lookup yields CDR1 SGHVS and CDR2 FNYEAQ. The DNA for the CDR3 is TGTGCCAGCAGCCAAGGACAGGGGATGAACACTGAAGCTTCCTTT. It is translated as CASSQGQGMNTEASF.

This clonotype has ten or more counts. This chain links TRBV13 with TRBJ1-1, with 7 bases aligning to TRBD1. Germline values: CDR1 PRHDT, CDR2 FYEKMQ (reference sequence). This CDR3 has 13 amino acids. With 5 bases clipped from V and 10 bases from J, the junction kept 10 bases outside the gene matches. The chain's CDR3 is CASSGTGARGAFF. Here the CDR3 DNA reads TGTGCCAGCAGCGGAACAGGGGCCAGGGGAGCTTTCTTT.